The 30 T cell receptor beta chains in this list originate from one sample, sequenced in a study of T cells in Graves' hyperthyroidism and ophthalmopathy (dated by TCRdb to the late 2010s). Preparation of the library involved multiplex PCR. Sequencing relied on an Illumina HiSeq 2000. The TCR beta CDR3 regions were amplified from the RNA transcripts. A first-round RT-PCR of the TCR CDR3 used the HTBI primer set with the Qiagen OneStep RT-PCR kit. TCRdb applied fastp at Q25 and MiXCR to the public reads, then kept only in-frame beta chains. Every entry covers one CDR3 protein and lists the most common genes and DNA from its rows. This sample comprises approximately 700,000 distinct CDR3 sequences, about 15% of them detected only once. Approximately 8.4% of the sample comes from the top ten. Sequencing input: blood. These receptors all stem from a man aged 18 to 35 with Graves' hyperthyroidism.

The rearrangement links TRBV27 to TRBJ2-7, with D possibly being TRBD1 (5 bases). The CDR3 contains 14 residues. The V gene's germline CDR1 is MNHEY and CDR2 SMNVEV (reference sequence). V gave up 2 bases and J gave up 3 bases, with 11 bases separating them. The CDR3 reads CASSLKGPRYEQYF. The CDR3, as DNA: TGTGCCAGCAGTTTAAAGGGGCCCCGCTACGAGCAGTACTTC.

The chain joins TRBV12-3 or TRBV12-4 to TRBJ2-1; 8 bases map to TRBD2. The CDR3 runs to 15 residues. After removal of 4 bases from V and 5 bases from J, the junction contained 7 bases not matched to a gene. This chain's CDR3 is CASSWGLGANNEQFF. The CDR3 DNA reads TGTGCCAGCAGTTGGGGACTAGGGGCAAACAATGAGCAGTTCTTC.

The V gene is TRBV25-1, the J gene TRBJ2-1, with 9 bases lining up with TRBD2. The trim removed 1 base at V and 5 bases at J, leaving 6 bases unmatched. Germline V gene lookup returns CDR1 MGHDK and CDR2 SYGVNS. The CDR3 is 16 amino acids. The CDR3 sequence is CASSEWASGTDNEQFF. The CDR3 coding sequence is TGTGCCAGCAGTGAATGGGCTAGCGGGACGGACAATGAGCAGTTCTTC.

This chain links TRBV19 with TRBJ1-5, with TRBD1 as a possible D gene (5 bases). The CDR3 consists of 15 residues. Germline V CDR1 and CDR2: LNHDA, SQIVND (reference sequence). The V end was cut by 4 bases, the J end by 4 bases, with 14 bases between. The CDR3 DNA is TGTGCCAGTAGTACCGACCGCAGGGCTAATCAGCCCCAGCATTTT. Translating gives CASSTDRRANQPQHF.

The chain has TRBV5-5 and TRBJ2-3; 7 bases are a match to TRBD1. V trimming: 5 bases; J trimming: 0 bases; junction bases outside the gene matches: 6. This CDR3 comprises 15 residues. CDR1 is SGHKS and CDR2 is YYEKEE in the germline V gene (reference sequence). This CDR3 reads CASRPDRSSTDTQYF. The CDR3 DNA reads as TGTGCCAGCAGACCGGACAGGTCAAGCACAGATACGCAGTATTTT.

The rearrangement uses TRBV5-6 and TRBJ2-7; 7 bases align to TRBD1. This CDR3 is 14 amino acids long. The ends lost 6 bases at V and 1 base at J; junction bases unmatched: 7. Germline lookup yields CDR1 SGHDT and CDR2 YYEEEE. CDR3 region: CASTRTGRSYEQYF. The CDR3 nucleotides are TGTGCCAGCACCAGGACAGGCCGGTCCTACGAGCAGTACTTC.

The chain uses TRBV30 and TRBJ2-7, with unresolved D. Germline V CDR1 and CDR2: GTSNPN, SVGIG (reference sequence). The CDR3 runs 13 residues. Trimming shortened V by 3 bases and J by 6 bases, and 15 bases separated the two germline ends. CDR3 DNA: TGTGCCTGGAGGCTCCAGGCTTGGAGCGAGCAGTACTTC. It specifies CAWRLQAWSEQYF. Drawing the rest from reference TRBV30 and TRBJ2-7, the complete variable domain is SQTIHQWPATLVQPVGSPLSLECTVEGTSNPNLYWYRQAAGRGLQLLFYSVGIGQISSEVPQNLSASRPQDRQFILSSKKLLLSDSGFYLCAWRLQAWSEQYFGPGTRLTVT.

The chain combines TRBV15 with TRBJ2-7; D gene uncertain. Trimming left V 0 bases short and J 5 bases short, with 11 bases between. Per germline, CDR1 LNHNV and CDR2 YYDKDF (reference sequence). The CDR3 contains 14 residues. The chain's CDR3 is CATSRDVTINEQYF. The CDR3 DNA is TGTGCCACCAGCAGAGATGTAACCATCAACGAGCAGTACTTC.

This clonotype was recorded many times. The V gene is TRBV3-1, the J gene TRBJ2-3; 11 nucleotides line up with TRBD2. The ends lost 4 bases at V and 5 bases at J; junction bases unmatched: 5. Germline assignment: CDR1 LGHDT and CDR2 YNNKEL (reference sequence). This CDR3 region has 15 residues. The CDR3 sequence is CASSPLAGGIDTQYF. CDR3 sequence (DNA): TGTGCCAGCAGCCCGCTAGCGGGAGGAATAGATACGCAGTATTTT.

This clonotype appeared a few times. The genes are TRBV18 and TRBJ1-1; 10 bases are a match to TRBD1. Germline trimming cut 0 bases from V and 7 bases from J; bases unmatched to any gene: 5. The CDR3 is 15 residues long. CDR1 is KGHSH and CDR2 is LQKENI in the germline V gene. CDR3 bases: TGTGCCAGCTCACCACCGACAGGGGGCGGGGATGAAGCTTTCTTT. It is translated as CASSPPTGGGDEAFF. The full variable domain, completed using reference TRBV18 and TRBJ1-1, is NAGVMQNPRHLVRRRGQEARLRCSPMKGHSHVYWYRQLPEEGLKFMVYLQKENIIDESGMPKERFSAEFPKEGPSILRIQQVVRGDSAAYFCASSPPTGGGDEAFFGQGTRLTVV.

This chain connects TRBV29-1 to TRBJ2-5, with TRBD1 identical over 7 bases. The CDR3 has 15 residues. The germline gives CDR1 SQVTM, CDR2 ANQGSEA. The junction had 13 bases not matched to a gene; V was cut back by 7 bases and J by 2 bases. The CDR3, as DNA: TGCAGCGCCGAAACGGGGACAGTTTTACAAGAGACCCAGTACTTC. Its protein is CSAETGTVLQETQYF.

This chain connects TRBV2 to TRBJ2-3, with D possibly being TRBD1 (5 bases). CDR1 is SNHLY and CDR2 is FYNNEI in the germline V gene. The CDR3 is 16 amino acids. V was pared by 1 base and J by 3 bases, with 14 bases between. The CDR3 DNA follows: TGTGCCAGCAGTGAAGGAACCCAGGGATTGACAGATACGCAGTATTTT. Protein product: CASSEGTQGLTDTQYF. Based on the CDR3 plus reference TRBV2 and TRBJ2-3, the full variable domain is EPEVTQTPSHQVTQMGQEVILRCVPISNHLYFYWYRQILGQKVEFLVSFYNNEISEKSEIFDDQFSVERPDGSNFTLKIRSTKLEDSAMYFCASSEGTQGLTDTQYFGPGTRLTVL.

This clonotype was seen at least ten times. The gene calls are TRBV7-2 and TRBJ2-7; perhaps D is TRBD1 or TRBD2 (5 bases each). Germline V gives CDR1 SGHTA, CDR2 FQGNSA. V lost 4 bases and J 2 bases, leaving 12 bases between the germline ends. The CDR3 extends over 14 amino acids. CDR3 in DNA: TGTGCCAGCAGCTGGGACGGTTCGACCTACGAGCAGTACTTC. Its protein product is CASSWDGSTYEQYF.

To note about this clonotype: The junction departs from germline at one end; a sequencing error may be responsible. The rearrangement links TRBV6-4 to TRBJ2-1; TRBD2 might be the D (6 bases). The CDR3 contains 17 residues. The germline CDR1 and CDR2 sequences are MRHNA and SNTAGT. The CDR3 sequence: CASSDSGLGGIYNEQFF. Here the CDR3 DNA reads TGCGCCAGCAGTGACTCCGGACTGGGGGGTATATACAATGAGCAGTTCTTC.

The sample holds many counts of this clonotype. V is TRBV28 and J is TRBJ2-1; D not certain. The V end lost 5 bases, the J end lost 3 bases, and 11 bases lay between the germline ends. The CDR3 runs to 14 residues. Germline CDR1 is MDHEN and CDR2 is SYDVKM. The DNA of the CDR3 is TGTGCCAGCAGTCCCAGCTCCTACTACAATGAGCAGTTCTTC. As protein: CASSPSSYYNEQFF.

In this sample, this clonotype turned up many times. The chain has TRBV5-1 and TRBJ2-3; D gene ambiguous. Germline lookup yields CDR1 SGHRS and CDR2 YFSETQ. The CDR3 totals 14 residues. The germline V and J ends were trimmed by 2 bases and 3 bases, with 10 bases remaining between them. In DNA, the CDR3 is TGCGCCAGCAGCTTAGACCCCAGGACAGATACGCAGTATTTT. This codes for CASSLDPRTDTQYF. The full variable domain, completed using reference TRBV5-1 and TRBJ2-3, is KAGVTQTPRYLIKTRGQQVTLSCSPISGHRSVSWYQQTPGQGLQFLFEYFSETQRNKGNFPGRFSGRQFSNSRSEMNVSTLELGDSALYLCASSLDPRTDTQYFGPGTRLTVL.

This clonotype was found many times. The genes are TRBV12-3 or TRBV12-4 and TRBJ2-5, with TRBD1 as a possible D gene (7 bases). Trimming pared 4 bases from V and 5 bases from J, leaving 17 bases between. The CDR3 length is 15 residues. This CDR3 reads CASSSGDRDPETQYF. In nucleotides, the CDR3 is TGTGCCAGCAGTTCGGGAGACAGGGACCCGGAGACCCAGTACTTC.

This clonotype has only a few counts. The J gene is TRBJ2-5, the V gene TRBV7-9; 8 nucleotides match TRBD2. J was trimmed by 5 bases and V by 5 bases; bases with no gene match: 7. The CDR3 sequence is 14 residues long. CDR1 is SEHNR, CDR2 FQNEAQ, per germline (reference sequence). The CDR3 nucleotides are TGTGCCAGCAGCCAAACTAGCGGAATGGAGACCCAGTACTTC. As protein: CASSQTSGMETQYF.

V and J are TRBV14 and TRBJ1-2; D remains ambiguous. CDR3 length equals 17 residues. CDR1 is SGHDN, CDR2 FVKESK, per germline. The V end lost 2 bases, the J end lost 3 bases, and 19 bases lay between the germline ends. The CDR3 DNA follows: TGTGCCAGCAGCCAAATGTTTGGGAGGGATGATTACTATGGCTACACCTTC. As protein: CASSQMFGRDDYYGYTF.

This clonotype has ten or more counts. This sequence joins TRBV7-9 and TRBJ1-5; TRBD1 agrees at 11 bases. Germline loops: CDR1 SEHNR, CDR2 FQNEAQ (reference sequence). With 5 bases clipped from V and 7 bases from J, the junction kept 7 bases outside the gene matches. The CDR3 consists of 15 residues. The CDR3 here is CASSRGGQGDQPQHF. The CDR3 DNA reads TGTGCCAGCAGCCGAGGGGGACAGGGGGACCAGCCCCAGCATTTT.

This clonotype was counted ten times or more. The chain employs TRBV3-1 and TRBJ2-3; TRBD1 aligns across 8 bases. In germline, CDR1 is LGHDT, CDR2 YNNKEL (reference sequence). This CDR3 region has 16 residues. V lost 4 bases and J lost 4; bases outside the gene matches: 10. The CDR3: CASSRTTGAPADTQYF. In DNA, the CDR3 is TGTGCCAGCAGCCGAACGACAGGGGCCCCTGCAGATACGCAGTATTTT.

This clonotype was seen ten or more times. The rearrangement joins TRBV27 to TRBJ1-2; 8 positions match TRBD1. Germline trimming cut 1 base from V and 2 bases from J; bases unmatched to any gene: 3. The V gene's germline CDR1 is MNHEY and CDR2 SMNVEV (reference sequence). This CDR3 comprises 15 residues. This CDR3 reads CASSLFGTGNYGYTF. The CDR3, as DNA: TGTGCCAGCAGTTTATTTGGGACAGGAAACTATGGCTACACCTTC.

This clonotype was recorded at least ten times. The CDR3 nucleotides are TGTGCCATCAGTGCCTTAGGATACGAGCAGTACTTC. This codes for CAISALGYEQYF. The chain links TRBV10-3 to TRBJ2-7, with D unclear. Between the trimmed V and J ends, which lost 4 bases and 4 bases, there was a span of 8 bases. CDR3 size: 12 residues. Per germline, CDR1 ENHRY and CDR2 SYGVKD.

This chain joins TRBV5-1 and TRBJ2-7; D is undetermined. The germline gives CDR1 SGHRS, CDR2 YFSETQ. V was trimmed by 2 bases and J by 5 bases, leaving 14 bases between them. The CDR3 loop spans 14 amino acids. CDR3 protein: CASSLRPDPNEQYF. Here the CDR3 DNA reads TGCGCCAGCAGCTTAAGGCCCGATCCGAACGAGCAGTACTTC.

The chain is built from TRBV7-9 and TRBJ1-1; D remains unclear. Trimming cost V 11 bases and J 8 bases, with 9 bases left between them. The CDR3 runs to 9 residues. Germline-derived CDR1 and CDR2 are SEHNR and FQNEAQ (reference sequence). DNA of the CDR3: TGTGCCCTAACGGCAGAAGCTTTCTTT. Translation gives CALTAEAFF.

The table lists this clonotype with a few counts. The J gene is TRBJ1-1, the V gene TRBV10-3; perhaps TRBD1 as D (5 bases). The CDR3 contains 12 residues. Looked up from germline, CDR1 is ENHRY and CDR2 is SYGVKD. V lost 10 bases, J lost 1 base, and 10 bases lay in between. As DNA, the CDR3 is TGTGCCACCCAGGGTCCGAACACTGAAGCTTTCTTT. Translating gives CATQGPNTEAFF.

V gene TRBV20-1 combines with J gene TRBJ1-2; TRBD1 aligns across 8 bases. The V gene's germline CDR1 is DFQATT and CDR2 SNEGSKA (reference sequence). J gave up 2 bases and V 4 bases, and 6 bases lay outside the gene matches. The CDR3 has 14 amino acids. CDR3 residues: CSAIQGARNYGYTF. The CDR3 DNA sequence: TGCAGTGCTATTCAGGGGGCACGAAACTATGGCTACACCTTC.

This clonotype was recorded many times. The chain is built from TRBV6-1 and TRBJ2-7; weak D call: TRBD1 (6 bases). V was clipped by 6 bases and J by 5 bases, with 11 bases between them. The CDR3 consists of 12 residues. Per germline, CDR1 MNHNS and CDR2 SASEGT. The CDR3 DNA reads TGTGCCAGCAGGGTCAGGGGCCACGAGCAGTACTTC. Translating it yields CASRVRGHEQYF.

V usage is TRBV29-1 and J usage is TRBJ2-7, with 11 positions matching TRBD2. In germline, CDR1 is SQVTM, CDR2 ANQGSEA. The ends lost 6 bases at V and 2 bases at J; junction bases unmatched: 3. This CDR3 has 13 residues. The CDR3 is CSVTTSGTYEQYF. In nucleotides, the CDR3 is TGCAGCGTGACGACTAGCGGGACCTACGAGCAGTACTTC.

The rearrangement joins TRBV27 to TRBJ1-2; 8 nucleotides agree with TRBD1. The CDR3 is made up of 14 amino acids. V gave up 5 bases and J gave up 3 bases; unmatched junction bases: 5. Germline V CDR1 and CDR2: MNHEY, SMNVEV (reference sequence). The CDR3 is CASSTRQGYYGYTF. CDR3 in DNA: TGTGCCAGCAGTACCCGACAGGGGTACTATGGCTACACCTTC.